This T cell receptor (beta chain) comes out of a study of shared clonotypes between healthy human individuals. Replicate PCRs run on sorted subsets employed around 200 ng DNA, approximately 30,000 T cell genomes. Repertoires were generated with immunoSEQ multiplex PCR, while TCRdb's copy carries only in-frame clones and drops some. Of approximately 740,000 clones in the sample, around 92% were seen once. Naive CD8 populations comprised CD45RO-negative cells positively selected for CCR7, excluding terminally differentiated effector memory CD45RA+ cells. There were no recent acute infections or vaccinations among the donors, who were healthy HIV-negative adults. Comment on this clone: Antigen: not known.

This CDR3 comprises 15 residues. V was shortened by 2 bases and J by 8 bases, with 16 bases between the two germline ends. Germline CDR1 MNHNS, CDR2 SASEGT. General study results and limits: Some naive CD4 clonotypes, roughly 4.8%, turned up in common across several donors. Rarefaction demonstrated incomplete sorted-subset sequencing despite large depth.

The receptor's source is a man aged 30 to 39 in good health. The sample consisted of naive CD8+ T cells sorted from blood. The V call is TRBV6-1, the J call TRBJ2-1; D may match TRBD1 or TRBD2 (6 bases each). The DNA for the CDR3 is TGTGCCAGCAGTGAACCATTGGGGGGCCCACATGAGCAGTTCTTC. Translated, it gives CASSEPLGGPHEQFF.